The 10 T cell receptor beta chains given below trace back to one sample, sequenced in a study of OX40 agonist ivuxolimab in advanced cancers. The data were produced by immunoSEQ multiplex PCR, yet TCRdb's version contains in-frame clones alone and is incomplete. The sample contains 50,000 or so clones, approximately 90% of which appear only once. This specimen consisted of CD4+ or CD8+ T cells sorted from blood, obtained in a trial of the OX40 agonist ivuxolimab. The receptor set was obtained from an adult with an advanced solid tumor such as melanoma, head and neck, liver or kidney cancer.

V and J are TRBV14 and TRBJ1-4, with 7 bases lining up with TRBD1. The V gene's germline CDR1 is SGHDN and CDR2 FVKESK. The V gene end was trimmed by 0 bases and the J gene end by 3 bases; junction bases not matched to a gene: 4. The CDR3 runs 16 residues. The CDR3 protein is CASSQESGTANEKLFF. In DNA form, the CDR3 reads TGTGCCAGCAGCCAAGAATCCGGGACAGCTAATGAAAAACTGTTTTTT. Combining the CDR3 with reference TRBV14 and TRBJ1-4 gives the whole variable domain EAGVTQFPSHSVIEKGQTVTLRCDPISGHDNLYWYRRVMGKEIKFLLHFVKESKQDESGMPNNRFLAERTGGTYSTLKVQPAELEDSGVYFCASSQESGTANEKLFFGSGTQLSVL.

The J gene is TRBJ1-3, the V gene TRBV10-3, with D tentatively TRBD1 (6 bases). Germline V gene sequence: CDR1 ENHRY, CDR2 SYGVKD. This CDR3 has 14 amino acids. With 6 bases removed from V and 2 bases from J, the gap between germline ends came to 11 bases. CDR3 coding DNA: TGTGCCATCAGATCAGGGGCAGCTGGAAACACCATATATTTT. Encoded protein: CAIRSGAAGNTIYF.

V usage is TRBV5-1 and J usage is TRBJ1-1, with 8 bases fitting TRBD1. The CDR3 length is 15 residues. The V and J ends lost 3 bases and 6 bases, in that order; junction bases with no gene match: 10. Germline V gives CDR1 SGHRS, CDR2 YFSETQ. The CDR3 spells CASSWSGQGGAEAFF. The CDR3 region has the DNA TGCGCCAGCAGCTGGTCCGGACAGGGTGGCGCTGAAGCTTTCTTT.

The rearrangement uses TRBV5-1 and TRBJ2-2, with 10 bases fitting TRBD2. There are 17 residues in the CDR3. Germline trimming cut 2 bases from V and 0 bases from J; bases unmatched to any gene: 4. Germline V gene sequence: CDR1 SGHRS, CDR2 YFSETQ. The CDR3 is CASSLVAGGSNTGELFF. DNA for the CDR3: TGCGCCAGCAGCTTAGTAGCGGGGGGTTCGAACACCGGGGAGCTGTTTTTT.

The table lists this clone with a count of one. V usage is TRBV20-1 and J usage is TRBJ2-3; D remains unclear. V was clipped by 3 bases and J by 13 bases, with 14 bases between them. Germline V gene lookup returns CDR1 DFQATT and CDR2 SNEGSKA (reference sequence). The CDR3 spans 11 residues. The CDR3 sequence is CSASRLSLKYF. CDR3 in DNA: TGCAGTGCTAGTCGTCTCAGCTTGAAGTATTTT.

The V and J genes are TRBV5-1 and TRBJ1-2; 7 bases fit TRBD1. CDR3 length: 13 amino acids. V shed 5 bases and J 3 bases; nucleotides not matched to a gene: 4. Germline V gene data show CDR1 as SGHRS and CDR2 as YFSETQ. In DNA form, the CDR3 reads TGCGCCAGCAGTCTAACAGGGGACTATGGCTACACCTTC. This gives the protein CASSLTGDYGYTF.

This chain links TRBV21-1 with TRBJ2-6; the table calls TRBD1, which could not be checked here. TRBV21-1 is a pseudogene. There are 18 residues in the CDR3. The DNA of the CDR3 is TGTGCCAGCAGCTCGACGGGACAGGCCGAGTCTGGGGCCAACGTCCTGACTTTC. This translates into CASSSTGQAESGANVLTF.

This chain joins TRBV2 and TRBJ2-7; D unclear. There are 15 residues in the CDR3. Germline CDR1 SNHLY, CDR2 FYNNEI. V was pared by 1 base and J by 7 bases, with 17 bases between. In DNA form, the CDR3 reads TGTGCCAGCAGTGAAGTAGGTCTCACCTTGGGGGAGCAGTACTTC. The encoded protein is CASSEVGLTLGEQYF. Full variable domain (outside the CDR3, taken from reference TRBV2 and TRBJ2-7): EPEVTQTPSHQVTQMGQEVILRCVPISNHLYFYWYRQILGQKVEFLVSFYNNEISEKSEIFDDQFSVERPDGSNFTLKIRSTKLEDSAMYFCASSEVGLTLGEQYFGPGTRLTVT.

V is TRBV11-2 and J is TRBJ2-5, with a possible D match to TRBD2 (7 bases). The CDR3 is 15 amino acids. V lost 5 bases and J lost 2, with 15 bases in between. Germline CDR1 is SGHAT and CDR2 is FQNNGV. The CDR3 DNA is TGTGCCAGCAGCCCCCGGGGGGCCCTACAAGAGACCCAGTACTTC. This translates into CASSPRGALQETQYF.

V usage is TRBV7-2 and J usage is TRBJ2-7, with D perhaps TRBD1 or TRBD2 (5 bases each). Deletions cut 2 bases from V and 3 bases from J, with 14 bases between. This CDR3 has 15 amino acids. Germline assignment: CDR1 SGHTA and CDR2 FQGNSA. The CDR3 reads CASSLSRGPSYEQYF. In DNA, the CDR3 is TGTGCCAGCAGCTTATCCCGGGGACCAAGCTACGAGCAGTACTTC.